One and the same sample provided the 2 T cell receptor beta chains below, sequenced in a study of cytomegalovirus exposure and HLA in healthy donors. PCR used 60 Vbeta primers and 13 Jbeta primers. This table comes from immunoSEQ multiplex PCR, and its TCRdb copy is limited to in-frame clones, with some not included. The repertoire consists of about 200,000 clones, with approximately 79% occurring once and the leading ten covering about 1.7%. Sequencing was performed on PBMCs. These receptors originate from a man aged 50-59 years in good health and CMV-seronegative.

This chain connects TRBV7-9 to TRBJ2-2; D unresolved. Germline V gene data show CDR1 as SEHNR and CDR2 as FQNEAQ (reference sequence). With 1 base removed from V and 0 bases from J, the gap between germline ends came to 6 bases. The CDR3 totals 15 residues. The CDR3 here is CASSLDGSNTGELFF. The CDR3 nucleotides read TGTGCCAGCAGCTTAGACGGTTCGAACACCGGGGAGCTGTTTTTT.

In its sample, this clone was seen once. The chain recombines TRBV11-2 with TRBJ1-1; D is perhaps TRBD1 (6 bases). The CDR3 totals 13 residues. Looked up from germline, CDR1 is SGHAT and CDR2 is FQNNGV. V was trimmed by 1 base and J by 8 bases, leaving 11 bases between them. CDR3 loop: CASSLATGTEAFF. The CDR3 nucleotides read TGTGCCAGCAGCTTAGCCACGGGGACAGAAGCTTTCTTT.